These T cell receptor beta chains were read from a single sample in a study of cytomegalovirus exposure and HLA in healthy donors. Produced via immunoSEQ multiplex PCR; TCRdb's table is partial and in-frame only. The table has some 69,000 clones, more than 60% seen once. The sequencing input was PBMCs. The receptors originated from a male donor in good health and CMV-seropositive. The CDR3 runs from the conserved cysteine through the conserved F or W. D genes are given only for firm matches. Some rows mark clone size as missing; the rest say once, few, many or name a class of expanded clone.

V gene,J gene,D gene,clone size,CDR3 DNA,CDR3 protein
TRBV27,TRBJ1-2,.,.,TGTGCCAGCAGTCCGAGGTTAAACTATGGCTACACCTTC,CASSPRLNYGYTF
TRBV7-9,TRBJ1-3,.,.,TGTGCCAGCAGCTCTTTAGCGGGCAGTAGCTCTGGAAACACCATATATTTT,CASSSLAGSSSGNTIYF
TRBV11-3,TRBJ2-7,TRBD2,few,TGTGCCAGCAGTTCCGGACTAGCGGGTAGGAGCGAGCAGTACTTC,CASSSGLAGRSEQYF
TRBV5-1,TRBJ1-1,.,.,TGCGCCAGCAGCTTGGCGACAGATTACACTGAAGCTTTCTTT,CASSLATDYTEAFF
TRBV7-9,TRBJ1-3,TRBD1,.,TGTGCCAGCATCCAGACAGGGGGCCTCTCTGGAAACACCATATATTTT,CASIQTGGLSGNTIYF
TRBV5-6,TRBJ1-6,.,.,TGTGCCAGCAGCTTGGGGACAGCCAAAGGGGGTTCACCCCTCCACTTT,CASSLGTAKGGSPLHF
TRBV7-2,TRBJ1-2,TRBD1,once,TGTGCCAGCACCCCCGACAGGGCAAATGGCTACACCTTC,CASTPDRANGYTF
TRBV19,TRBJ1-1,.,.,TGTGCCAGTAGTATAGATCCCGTCGGGAACACTGAAGCTTTCTTT,CASSIDPVGNTEAFF
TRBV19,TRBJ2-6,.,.,TGTGCCAGTAGTGGCCTCTCTGGGGCCAACGTCCTGACTTTC,CASSGLSGANVLTF
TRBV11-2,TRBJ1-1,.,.,TGTGCCAGCAGCTTAGTGAGGGTGGCGAGCACTGAAGCTTTCTTT,CASSLVRVASTEAFF
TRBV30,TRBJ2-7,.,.,TGTGCCTGGAGTGTAAAGTCAGGGCTCTCCTACGAGCAGTACTTC,CAWSVKSGLSYEQYF
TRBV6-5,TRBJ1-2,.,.,TGTGCCAGCAGTTACTCTTCAGTGTACTATGGCTACACCTTC,CASSYSSVYYGYTF
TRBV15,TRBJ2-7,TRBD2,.,TGTGCCACCAGCAGCGAGACTAGCGGGAGATTGTACGAGCAGTACTTC,CATSSETSGRLYEQYF